One and the same sample provided the 12 T cell receptor beta chains below, sequenced in a study of regulatory T cells in long-lasting Graves disease. For TCR beta, libraries came from iRepertoire HTBI primers and Arm-PCR of CDR3 regions. TCRdb re-called the multiplex PCR reads through MiXCR, storing one row per CDR3 protein. This sample has 370,000 or so distinct CDR3 sequences, with roughly 16% found just once. The time point is: newly diagnosed GD, antithyroid drugs for less than 3 months. The TCR library was made from RNA extracted from PBMCs. The same specimen was also included in a second study, on T cells in Graves' hyperthyroidism and ophthalmopathy.

The source material was peripheral blood mononuclear cells (PBMCs), sampled at new diagnosis, from a patient treated with antithyroid drugs. These receptors all stem from a woman between 18 and 29 years old with Graves disease.

The rearrangement uses TRBV6-1 and TRBJ1-2; the D is unclear. Trimming removed 3 bases from V and 6 bases from J, with 11 bases in between. The CDR3 runs to 13 residues. The germline V gene encodes CDR1 MNHNS and CDR2 SASEGT. The CDR3 sequence: CASSESGRNGYTF. Written as DNA, the CDR3 is TGTGCCAGCAGTGAGTCGGGCAGGAATGGCTACACCTTC.

This clonotype came up many times. This sequence joins TRBV15 and TRBJ2-7; D ambiguous. Germline V gene sequence: CDR1 LNHNV, CDR2 YYDKDF (reference sequence). This CDR3 is built from 12 residues. V gave up 1 base and J gave up 5 bases, with 6 bases separating them. The CDR3 loop reads CATSRVADEQYF. CDR3 coding DNA: TGTGCCACCAGCAGAGTTGCAGACGAGCAGTACTTC.

This clonotype was seen many times. The rearrangement links TRBV6-1 to TRBJ1-1; D possibly corresponds to TRBD1 (6 bases). Germline CDR1 and CDR2: MNHNS and SASEGT. The CDR3 totals 16 residues. The V end was cut by 4 bases, the J end by 0 bases, with 15 bases between. The CDR3: CASSGVWGAMNTEAFF. The CDR3 nucleotides read TGTGCCAGCAGTGGGGTCTGGGGGGCCATGAACACTGAAGCTTTCTTT.

This clonotype was counted a few times. The chain carries TRBV5-1 and TRBJ2-5, with 8 bases that match TRBD2. Near its end, the DNA agrees better with TRBJ2-1, so the J call may be wrong. CDR1 is SGHRS, CDR2 YFSETQ, per germline. The CDR3 spans 15 residues. CDR3 nucleotide sequence: TGCGCCAGCAGCAGCCAAGGGACTAGTTCTGGTGAGCAGTTCTTC. Translating gives CASSSQGTSSGEQFF.

The gene calls are TRBV28 and TRBJ1-2; 8 bases fit TRBD1. CDR1 is MDHEN and CDR2 is SYDVKM in the germline V gene. The CDR3 loop spans 15 amino acids. Unmatched junction bases numbered 12, after V lost 6 bases and J lost 6 bases. The CDR3 coding sequence is TGTGCCAGCAGCCAACCCGGACAGGGTACGGATGGCTACACCTTC. As protein: CASSQPGQGTDGYTF.

This clonotype appeared many times. The chain uses TRBV6-5 and TRBJ2-7, with D perhaps matching TRBD1 (6 bases). Germline values: CDR1 MNHEY, CDR2 SVGAGI. V lost 2 bases, J lost 3 bases, and 14 bases lay in between. This CDR3 contains 15 residues. Written as DNA, the CDR3 is TGTGCCAGCAGTTACGACGGGACACCAGGCTACGAGCAGTACTTC. This gives the protein CASSYDGTPGYEQYF.

The sample holds many counts of this clonotype. V and J are TRBV20-1 and TRBJ2-5, with 13 nucleotides matching TRBD2. The CDR3 runs to 15 residues. V was clipped by 4 bases and J by 5 bases; unmatched bases: 7. The germline V gene has CDR1 DFQATT and CDR2 SNEGSKA (reference sequence). The CDR3 sequence: CSATAGLAGTETQYF. As DNA, the CDR3 is TGCAGTGCTACAGCGGGACTAGCGGGGACGGAGACCCAGTACTTC.

This clonotype was found many times. The chain links TRBV6-1 to TRBJ1-2, with TRBD1 matching 7 bases. The CDR3 runs 13 residues. The ends lost 6 bases at V and 3 bases at J; junction bases unmatched: 4. Germline V gene sequence: CDR1 MNHNS, CDR2 SASEGT. CDR3 amino acids: CASRRTGYYGYTF. In nucleotides, the CDR3 is TGTGCCAGCAGACGGACAGGATACTATGGCTACACCTTC.

This clonotype has ten or more counts. The rearrangement uses TRBV6-2 or TRBV6-3 and TRBJ2-7; the D gene is possibly TRBD2 (5 bases). Looked up from germline, CDR1 is MNHEY and CDR2 is SVGEGT. The germline V and J ends were trimmed by 4 bases and 11 bases, with 21 bases remaining between them. This CDR3 has 14 amino acids. The CDR3 spells CASSLRNRPGVEYF. The CDR3 coding sequence is TGTGCCAGCAGTTTAAGGAACCGACCCGGGGTGGAGTACTTC.

This clonotype has at least ten counts. The rearrangement uses TRBV29-1 and TRBJ1-1; D unresolved. This CDR3 has 12 amino acids. V was trimmed by 2 bases and J by 1 base, leaving 5 bases between them. Germline CDR1 and CDR2: SQVTM and ANQGSEA. CDR3 loop: CSVEPGNTEAFF. The CDR3 nucleotides read TGCAGCGTTGAACCAGGGAACACTGAAGCTTTCTTT.

Only a few counts were recorded for this clonotype. Possible read error: a much larger clone is one base away. The chain couples TRBV5-1 to TRBJ2-3, with 7 positions matching TRBD1. V gave up 1 base and J gave up 6 bases; unmatched junction bases: 5. Germline assignment: CDR1 SGHRS and CDR2 YFSETQ. This CDR3 has 14 residues. The CDR3 loop reads CASSLTRGLDTQYF. CDR3 nucleotide sequence: TGCGCCAGCAGCTTGACGAGGGGGCTGGATACGCAGTATTTT.

This clonotype appeared many times. J is TRBJ2-7 and V is TRBV28; D unclear. V was pared by 7 bases and J by 5 bases, with 15 bases between. The germline V gene has CDR1 MDHEN and CDR2 SYDVKM. The CDR3 is 13 residues long. The CDR3 DNA reads as TGTGCCAGCACCAGCCTAAGACGGGACGAGCAGTACTTC. Its protein product is CASTSLRRDEQYF.